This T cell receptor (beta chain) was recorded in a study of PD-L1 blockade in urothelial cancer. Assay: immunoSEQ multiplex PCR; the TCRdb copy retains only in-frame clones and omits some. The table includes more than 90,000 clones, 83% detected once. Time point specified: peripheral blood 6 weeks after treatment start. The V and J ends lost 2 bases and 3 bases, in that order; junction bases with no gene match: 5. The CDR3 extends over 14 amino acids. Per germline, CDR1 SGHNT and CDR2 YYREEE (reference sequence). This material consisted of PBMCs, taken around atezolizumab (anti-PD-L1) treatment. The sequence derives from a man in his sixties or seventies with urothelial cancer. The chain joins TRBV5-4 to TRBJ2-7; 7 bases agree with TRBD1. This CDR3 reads CASSFGQAFYEQYF. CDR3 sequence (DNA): TGTGCCAGCAGCTTTGGACAGGCCTTCTACGAGCAGTACTTC.